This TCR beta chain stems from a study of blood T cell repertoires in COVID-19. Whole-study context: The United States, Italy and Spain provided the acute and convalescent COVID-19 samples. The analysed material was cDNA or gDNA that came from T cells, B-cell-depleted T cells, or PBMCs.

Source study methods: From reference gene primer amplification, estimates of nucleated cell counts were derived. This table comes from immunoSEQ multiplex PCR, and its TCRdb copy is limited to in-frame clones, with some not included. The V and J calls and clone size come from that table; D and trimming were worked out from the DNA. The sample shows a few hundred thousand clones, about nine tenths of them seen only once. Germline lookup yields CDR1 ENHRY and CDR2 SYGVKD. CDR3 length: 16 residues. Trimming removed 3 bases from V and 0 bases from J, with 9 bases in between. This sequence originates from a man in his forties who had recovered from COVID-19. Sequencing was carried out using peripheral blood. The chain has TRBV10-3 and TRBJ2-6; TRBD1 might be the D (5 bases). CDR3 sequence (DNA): TGTGCCATCAGTGATTCAGGGCCCTCTGGGGCCAACGTCCTGACTTTC. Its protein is CAISDSGPSGANVLTF.